These T cell receptor beta chains were read from a single sample in a study of blood T cell repertoires in COVID-19. This table comes from immunoSEQ multiplex PCR, and its TCRdb copy is limited to in-frame clones, with some not included. The sample has roughly 250,000 clones; roughly four fifths are singletons. Material: peripheral blood. These receptors all stem from a person aged 70 to 79 with COVID-19, enrolled during active disease. The CDR3 runs from the conserved cysteine through the conserved F or W. The D gene is left open where the match is weak. Rows give clone size only sometimes, using once, few, many, or a class for an expanded clone.

j_gene: TRBJ1-3; d_gene: .; abundance: few; v_gene: TRBV9; CDR3aa: CACSAGPGNTIYF; CDR3nt: TGTGCCTGCAGTGCGGGACCTGGAAACACCATATATTTT
j_gene: TRBJ1-4; d_gene: TRBD1; abundance: .; v_gene: TRBV19; CDR3aa: CASGTGGASNEKLFF; CDR3nt: TGTGCCAGTGGGACAGGGGGCGCTTCTAATGAAAAACTGTTTTTT
j_gene: TRBJ2-7; d_gene: .; abundance: .; v_gene: TRBV10-3; CDR3aa: CAIMGRDYEQYF; CDR3nt: TGTGCCATCATGGGCAGGGACTACGAGCAGTACTTC
j_gene: TRBJ1-1; d_gene: TRBD1; abundance: few; v_gene: TRBV4-1; CDR3aa: CASSLQGILGTEAFF; CDR3nt: TGCGCCAGCAGCCTACAGGGGATCCTGGGCACTGAAGCTTTCTTT
j_gene: TRBJ2-5; d_gene: .; abundance: .; v_gene: TRBV5-1; CDR3aa: CASRLDEETQYF; CDR3nt: TGCGCCAGCAGATTGGATGAGGAGACCCAGTACTTC
j_gene: TRBJ1-4; d_gene: TRBD1; abundance: .; v_gene: TRBV28; CDR3aa: CASSLGTGDYEKLFF; CDR3nt: TGTGCCAGCAGTTTAGGGACAGGAGACTATGAAAAACTGTTTTTT
j_gene: TRBJ1-4; d_gene: .; abundance: .; v_gene: TRBV2; CDR3aa: CASLFRRNEKLFF; CDR3nt: TGTGCCAGCCTGTTCCGGAGGAATGAAAAACTGTTTTTT
j_gene: TRBJ2-1; d_gene: .; abundance: .; v_gene: TRBV12-3/TRBV12-4; CDR3aa: CASSRSGEQFF; CDR3nt: TGTGCCAGCAGTCGGTCGGGGGAGCAGTTCTTC
j_gene: TRBJ2-3; d_gene: .; abundance: .; v_gene: TRBV7-8; CDR3aa: CASSVREFTDTQYF; CDR3nt: TGTGCCAGCAGCGTCCGGGAGTTCACAGATACGCAGTATTTT
j_gene: TRBJ1-6; d_gene: TRBD1; abundance: .; v_gene: TRBV7-2; CDR3aa: CASSSATGSNSPLHF; CDR3nt: TGTGCCAGCAGCTCCGCGACAGGGTCAAATTCACCCCTCCACTTT
j_gene: TRBJ1-6; d_gene: TRBD1; abundance: few; v_gene: TRBV7-9; CDR3aa: CASSRTGGTGINSPLHF; CDR3nt: TGTGCCAGCAGCAGAACGGGCGGGACAGGGATAAATTCACCCCTCCACTTT
j_gene: TRBJ2-2; d_gene: .; abundance: .; v_gene: TRBV6-5; CDR3aa: CASNSGYTGELFF; CDR3nt: TGTGCCAGCAACAGCGGTTACACCGGGGAGCTGTTTTTT
j_gene: TRBJ2-5; d_gene: TRBD2; abundance: .; v_gene: TRBV10-2; CDR3aa: CASSASGGFQETQYF; CDR3nt: TGCGCCAGCAGTGCTAGCGGGGGGTTCCAAGAGACCCAGTACTTC
j_gene: TRBJ2-2; d_gene: .; abundance: .; v_gene: TRBV11-3; CDR3aa: CASSTRGTGELFF; CDR3nt: TGTGCCAGCAGCACCCGGGGGACCGGGGAGCTGTTTTTT
j_gene: TRBJ2-7; d_gene: TRBD2; abundance: .; v_gene: TRBV15; CDR3aa: CATSRDASGAYEQYF; CDR3nt: TGTGCCACCAGCAGAGATGCTAGCGGGGCCTACGAGCAGTACTTC
j_gene: TRBJ1-2; d_gene: .; abundance: .; v_gene: TRBV28; CDR3aa: CASSLNYGHTF; CDR3nt: TGTGCCAGCAGTTTGAACTATGGCCACACCTTC
j_gene: TRBJ1-2; d_gene: TRBD1; abundance: .; v_gene: TRBV24-1; CDR3aa: CATSGTGGTNGYTF; CDR3nt: TGTGCCACCAGTGGGACAGGGGGGACTAATGGCTACACCTTC
j_gene: TRBJ1-5; d_gene: TRBD1; abundance: .; v_gene: TRBV28; CDR3aa: CASSGSGQGHPGNQPQHF; CDR3nt: TGTGCCAGCAGTGGCTCGGGACAGGGCCACCCGGGCAATCAGCCCCAGCATTTT
j_gene: TRBJ2-4; d_gene: .; abundance: once; v_gene: TRBV7-2; CDR3aa: CASTNKPGTIVAKNIQYF; CDR3nt: TGTGCCAGCACCAATAAACCTGGGACAATTGTAGCCAAAAACATTCAGTACTTC
j_gene: TRBJ2-7; d_gene: .; abundance: once; v_gene: TRBV2; CDR3aa: CASSERTADEQYF; CDR3nt: TGTGCCAGCAGTGAGAGGACAGCGGACGAGCAGTACTTC
j_gene: TRBJ2-7; d_gene: TRBD1; abundance: .; v_gene: TRBV6-5; CDR3aa: CASSKGQGLYEQYF; CDR3nt: TGTGCCAGCAGTAAGGGACAGGGACTCTACGAGCAGTACTTC
j_gene: TRBJ2-7; d_gene: TRBD2; abundance: .; v_gene: TRBV7-6; CDR3aa: CASSPTPGTSVDYEQYF; CDR3nt: TGTGCCAGCAGCCCAACCCCTGGGACTAGCGTGGACTACGAGCAGTACTTC
j_gene: TRBJ2-1; d_gene: TRBD2; abundance: .; v_gene: TRBV11-2; CDR3aa: CASSFAGDNNEQFF; CDR3nt: TGTGCCAGCAGCTTCGCGGGGGATAACAATGAGCAGTTCTTC
j_gene: TRBJ1-3; d_gene: TRBD1; abundance: .; v_gene: TRBV7-2; CDR3aa: CASSATGPGNTIYF; CDR3nt: TGTGCCAGCAGCGCGACAGGGCCTGGAAACACCATATATTTT
j_gene: TRBJ1-4; d_gene: .; abundance: .; v_gene: TRBV30; CDR3aa: CAWSGAPYGTTNEKLFF; CDR3nt: TGTGCCTGGAGTGGGGCGCCCTACGGAACAACTAATGAAAAACTGTTTTTT
j_gene: TRBJ1-1; d_gene: TRBD1; abundance: once; v_gene: TRBV18; CDR3aa: CASSPPTGVRNTEAFF; CDR3nt: TGTGCCAGCTCACCACCGACAGGGGTAAGGAACACTGAAGCTTTCTTT
j_gene: TRBJ2-7; d_gene: .; abundance: .; v_gene: TRBV10-2; CDR3aa: CASSRRLEYEQYF; CDR3nt: TGCGCCAGCAGTCGGAGGCTCGAATACGAGCAGTACTTC
j_gene: TRBJ2-7; d_gene: TRBD2; abundance: few; v_gene: TRBV29-1; CDR3aa: CSGRAGGPSYEQYF; CDR3nt: TGCAGCGGCCGGGCGGGGGGCCCCTCCTACGAGCAGTACTTC
j_gene: TRBJ2-3; d_gene: TRBD2; abundance: .; v_gene: TRBV7-9; CDR3aa: CASSPRGDLTDTQYF; CDR3nt: TGTGCCAGCAGCCCGCGGGGGGACCTCACAGATACGCAGTATTTT
j_gene: TRBJ2-5; d_gene: TRBD1; abundance: .; v_gene: TRBV6-5; CDR3aa: CASRTGGRETQYF; CDR3nt: TGTGCCAGCAGGACAGGGGGCCGGGAGACCCAGTACTTC
j_gene: TRBJ1-2; d_gene: .; abundance: .; v_gene: TRBV28; CDR3aa: CASGGELDGYTF; CDR3nt: TGTGCCAGCGGGGGGGAATTAGATGGCTACACCTTC
j_gene: TRBJ2-7; d_gene: TRBD2; abundance: .; v_gene: TRBV4-2; CDR3aa: CASSPSGSKSYEQYF; CDR3nt: TGTGCCAGCAGCCCTAGCGGGAGCAAGTCCTACGAGCAGTACTTC
j_gene: TRBJ1-6; d_gene: .; abundance: .; v_gene: TRBV27; CDR3aa: CASSLTGFGALHF; CDR3nt: TGTGCCAGCAGTCTGACGGGATTTGGGGCCCTCCACTTT
j_gene: TRBJ2-7; d_gene: .; abundance: .; v_gene: TRBV5-6; CDR3aa: CASSQRHHEQYF; CDR3nt: TGTGCCAGCAGCCAACGACACCACGAGCAGTACTTC
j_gene: TRBJ1-3; d_gene: .; abundance: .; v_gene: TRBV30; CDR3aa: CAWSPRGDPSGNTIYF; CDR3nt: TGTGCCTGGAGCCCCCGGGGGGATCCCTCTGGAAACACCATATATTTT
j_gene: TRBJ1-6; d_gene: TRBD1; abundance: .; v_gene: TRBV9; CDR3aa: CASSAPPEGQSLHF; CDR3nt: TGTGCCAGCAGCGCCCCTCCCGAGGGACAGTCCCTCCACTTT
j_gene: TRBJ1-5; d_gene: TRBD1; abundance: .; v_gene: TRBV7-8; CDR3aa: CASSKGTGGSNQPQHF; CDR3nt: TGTGCCAGCAGCAAAGGGACAGGGGGTAGCAATCAGCCCCAGCATTTT
j_gene: TRBJ1-6; d_gene: TRBD1; abundance: .; v_gene: TRBV19; CDR3aa: CASSFGQGANSPLHF; CDR3nt: TGTGCCAGTAGTTTCGGACAGGGAGCCAATTCACCCCTCCACTTT
j_gene: TRBJ1-4; d_gene: TRBD1; abundance: .; v_gene: TRBV28; CDR3aa: CASTSGGDEKLFF; CDR3nt: TGTGCCAGCACGTCAGGGGGCGATGAAAAACTGTTTTTT
j_gene: TRBJ1-4; d_gene: TRBD1; abundance: .; v_gene: TRBV19; CDR3aa: CASSTDRFSEKLFF; CDR3nt: TGTGCCAGTAGTACGGACAGGTTTAGTGAAAAACTGTTTTTT
j_gene: TRBJ2-7; d_gene: .; abundance: .; v_gene: TRBV27; CDR3aa: CASSTPGHGYEQYF; CDR3nt: TGTGCCAGCAGTACCCCGGGACACGGATACGAGCAGTACTTC
j_gene: TRBJ1-4; d_gene: .; abundance: .; v_gene: TRBV9; CDR3aa: CASSVAPVNWSEGEKLFF; CDR3nt: TGTGCCAGCAGCGTAGCCCCGGTTAACTGGAGTGAAGGTGAAAAACTGTTTTTT
j_gene: TRBJ2-3; d_gene: TRBD2; abundance: .; v_gene: TRBV7-3; CDR3aa: CASSFYGGDGTDTQYF; CDR3nt: TGTGCCAGCAGCTTCTACGGGGGGGACGGAACAGATACGCAGTATTTT
j_gene: TRBJ2-6; d_gene: .; abundance: .; v_gene: TRBV30; CDR3aa: CAWSVSGVSGANVLTF; CDR3nt: TGTGCCTGGAGTGTATCGGGGGTTTCTGGGGCCAACGTCCTGACTTTC
j_gene: TRBJ2-5; d_gene: TRBD2; abundance: few; v_gene: TRBV5-4; CDR3aa: CASSLGLAGGETQYF; CDR3nt: TGTGCCAGCAGCTTGGGACTAGCGGGGGGTGAGACCCAGTACTTC